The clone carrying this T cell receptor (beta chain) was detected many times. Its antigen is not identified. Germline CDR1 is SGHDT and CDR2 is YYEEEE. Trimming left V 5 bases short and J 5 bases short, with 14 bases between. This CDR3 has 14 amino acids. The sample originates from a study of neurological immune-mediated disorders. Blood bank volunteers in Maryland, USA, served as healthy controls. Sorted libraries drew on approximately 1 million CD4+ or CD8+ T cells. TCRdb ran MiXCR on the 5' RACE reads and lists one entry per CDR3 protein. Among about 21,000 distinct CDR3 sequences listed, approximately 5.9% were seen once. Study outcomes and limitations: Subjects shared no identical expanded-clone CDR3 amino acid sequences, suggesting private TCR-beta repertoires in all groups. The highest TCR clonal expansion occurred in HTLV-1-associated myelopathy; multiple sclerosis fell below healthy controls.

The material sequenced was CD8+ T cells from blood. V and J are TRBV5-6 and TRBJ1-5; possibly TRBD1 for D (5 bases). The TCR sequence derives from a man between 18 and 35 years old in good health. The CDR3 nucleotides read TGTGCCAGCAGTGTCGGGACCGCGGATCAGCCCCAGCATTTT. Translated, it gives CASSVGTADQPQHF.